This T cell receptor (beta chain) was identified during a study of cytomegalovirus exposure and HLA in healthy donors. Turning to the study itself: The platform used for the approximately 130 validation repertoires matched that of the 650 to 750 first-cohort repertoires, a later analysis reported.

The CDR3 is 16 residues long. From germline, CDR1 is SGHTA and CDR2 FQGNSA. Unmatched junction bases numbered 8, after V lost 5 bases and J lost 0 bases. This clone was picked up one time. What it binds is not known. Study-level findings and limits: A subsequent analysis found that TCR clusters from the first cohort also tended to co-occur in the 90 to 150 validation repertoires, with approximately 94% of cluster scores above 0.

Repertoires were generated with immunoSEQ multiplex PCR, while TCRdb's copy carries only in-frame clones and drops some. This sample carries about 280,000 clones, roughly 90% of them seen once, and the ten largest clones take over 0.85%. Sequenced material: PBMCs. The clonotype originates from a woman under 30 in good health and CMV-seronegative. The chain combines TRBV7-2 with TRBJ2-3, with TRBD1 identical over 7 bases. CDR3 protein: CASSARQGGSTDTQYF. The CDR3 DNA is TGTGCCAGCAGCGCCCGACAGGGTGGTAGCACAGATACGCAGTATTTT.